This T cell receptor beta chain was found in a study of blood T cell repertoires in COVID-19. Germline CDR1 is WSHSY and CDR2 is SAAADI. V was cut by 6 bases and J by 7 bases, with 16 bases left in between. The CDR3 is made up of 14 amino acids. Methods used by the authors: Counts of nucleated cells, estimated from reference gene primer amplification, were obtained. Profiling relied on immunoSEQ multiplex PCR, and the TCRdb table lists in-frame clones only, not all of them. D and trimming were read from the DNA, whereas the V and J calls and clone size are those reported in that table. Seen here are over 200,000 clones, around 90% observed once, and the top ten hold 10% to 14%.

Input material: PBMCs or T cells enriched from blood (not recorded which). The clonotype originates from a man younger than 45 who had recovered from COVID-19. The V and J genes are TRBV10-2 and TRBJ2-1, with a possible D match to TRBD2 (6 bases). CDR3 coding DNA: TGCGCCAGCAGGGATACTGGGACTCCTAATGAGCAGTTCTTC. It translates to CASRDTGTPNEQFF.